This T cell receptor beta chain originates from a study of blood T cell repertoires in COVID-19 (dated by TCRdb to about 2020). Concerning the study at large: Collaborator samples came from the United States, Italy and Spain and covered acute and convalescent phases of COVID-19. The repertoires were made available in a free public database intended to serve as a resource for research on the immune response to SARS-CoV-2. The sample metadata nearly always contained a de-identified subject ID, COVID-19 status, age in years and sex. The material from the prospective study consisted of cDNA or gDNA derived from T cells, B-cell-depleted T cells, or PBMCs. Subjects who had been exposed to COVID-19, were actively infected with it, or had recovered from it provided the deeply sampled blood TCRbeta repertoires that made up the dataset. The samples were drawn from the first 160 participants of the ongoing ImmuneRACE study and from roughly 1,300 subjects provided by 6 global collaborators. HLA class I and class II types, where available, came from metadata supplied by the sample provider rather than from assay-based typing.

Study-wide conclusions, independent of this receptor: The quantity of clinical and demographic metadata differed by source and by participant and was supplied without curation.

TCRbeta CDR3 regions were amplified from genomic DNA by means of the immunoSEQ Assay, a bias-controlled multiplex PCR. Per the source publication's procedure: Nucleated cell counts per sample were estimated from amplification of reference gene primers within the assay. Sequence reads were collapsed and filtered to measure the absolute abundance of every unique TCRbeta CDR3 rearrangement. For each sample, productive Simpson clonality was calculated as the square root of Simpson's diversity index across productive rearrangements. TCRdb holds this immuneACCESS table with in-frame rearrangements only. Some clones are missing; in checked studies, unresolved V genes explain under half, and the rest has no known cause. V and J calls and clone size are as listed in that table; D and trimming were resolved from the DNA. The sample table records approximately 69,000 clones; approximately 82% of these occur just once. The biggest ten clones account for over 15% of the sample.

Each collaborating institution followed its own protocols to collect whole blood in K2EDTA tubes. For TCRbeta analysis, collaborators shipped samples in one of three forms: frozen whole blood, isolated PBMCs, or DNA extracted from either of those sample types. This clone appeared a few times. Its antigen is still unknown. No much larger clonotype is one base removed from it; base qualities were not supplied. Measured from the cysteine to the phenylalanine, the CDR3 is 15 residues long. Only the CDR3 DNA stays, 45 bases, in frame from base 1. Looking up the germline V gene yields CDR1 MDHEN and CDR2 SYDVKM. V drops 3 bases and J drops 4 bases, leaving 13 bases in between.

Sequencing was carried out using peripheral blood. The chain is encoded by TRBV28 joined to TRBJ1-5, with no confident D gene call. This receptor was obtained from a woman aged 80 or older with acute or convalescent COVID-19. The CDR3 region reads CASSLSGSGNQPQHF. The DNA sequence is given as TGTGCCAGCAGTTTGTCCGGAAGCGGTAATCAGCCCCAGCATTTT.